This T cell receptor (beta chain) was observed in a study of identical twins. General observations from the study: While abundant cord blood beta clonotypes carried fewer insertions, memory repertoires showed no such pattern.

In regard to this clonotype: No antigen is known for it.

V was trimmed by 1 base and J by 3 bases, leaving 16 bases between them. The CDR3 runs to 17 residues. Germline CDR1 and CDR2: LNHDA and SQIVND (reference sequence). In TCRdb, the 5' RACE reads were re-called with MiXCR into one record per CDR3 protein. The table shows around 1.7 million distinct CDR3 sequences, with around a third occurring only once. The chain combines TRBV19 with TRBJ2-4; D not resolved. The receptor was isolated from a newborn girl in good health. Sequencing was carried out using cord blood. CDR3 nucleotide sequence: TGTGCCAGTAGTATAGGTAGAAGGTTTAGCAACAAAAACATTCAGTACTTC. This translates into CASSIGRRFSNKNIQYF.